The TCR beta chain described here comes from a study of tumor-infiltrating lymphocytes in primary liver carcinoma. With a constant-region primer, TCR beta cDNA was made from around 530 ng of total RNA. Sequencing libraries for TCR beta derived from three nested multiplex PCR rounds that used slightly modified ARM-PCR. Two initial PCR rounds of approximately 10 cycles each paired TRBV1-TRBV30 forward primers with a C-beta reverse primer. One entry per CDR3 protein results from TCRdb running MiXCR on the multiplex PCR reads. This sample has approximately 120,000 distinct CDR3 sequences, with under 65% found just once. Between about 20 and 30 mg of unsorted bulk tissue served as the source from which RNA and DNA were co-extracted. Comment on this clonotype: At one end, the junction sequence differs from germline, possibly due to a read error.

The CDR3 covers 13 residues. The germline V gene has CDR1 ENHRY and CDR2 SYGVKD. This chain connects TRBV10-3 to TRBJ2-1; no reliable D call. The receptor was derived from a woman aged 55 to 70 with primary liver carcinoma and hepatitis B virus infection. Sequencing was done on a sample of liver tumor tissue from sampling region 3. The subset denotes: tumor region T3, left-lateral pole. The CDR3 DNA is TGTGCCTTCAGTGAGGTTTATAGTAATGAGCAGTTCTTC. As protein: CAFSEVYSNEQFF.